A single sample is the source of the 9 T cell receptor beta chains below, sequenced in a study of T cell responses to AZD1222 COVID-19 vaccine. Measured with immunoSEQ multiplex PCR; TCRdb has only the in-frame clones, and not every one. The sample holds some 200,000 clones, 90% to 95% seen once. This specimen consisted of peripheral blood, obtained on day 0 of AZD1222 vaccination. These TCRs come from an adult in good health.

The gene calls are TRBV7-9 and TRBJ2-2, with D unresolved. Between the trimmed V and J ends, which lost 5 bases and 5 bases, there was a span of 6 bases. The length of the CDR3 is 12 residues. The germline gives CDR1 SEHNR, CDR2 FQNEAQ (reference sequence). The CDR3 here is CASSHNTGELFF. The CDR3 region has the DNA TGTGCCAGCAGCCACAATACCGGGGAGCTGTTTTTT.

This clone was counted only a few times. This chain links TRBV7-9 with TRBJ1-5; weak D call: TRBD1 (5 bases). V was pared by 1 base and J by 6 bases, with 10 bases between. The CDR3 contains 14 residues. CDR1 is SEHNR, CDR2 FQNEAQ, per germline (reference sequence). CDR3: CASSLGQGAQPQHF. The DNA for the CDR3 is TGTGCCAGCAGCTTAGGGCAGGGAGCTCAGCCCCAGCATTTT.

The chain combines TRBV10-1 with TRBJ1-1, with TRBD1 as a possible D gene (5 bases). Trimming stripped 6 bases from V and 5 bases from J, with 13 bases between. The CDR3 length is 13 residues. Germline V gene data show CDR1 as WNHNN and CDR2 as SYGVQD (reference sequence). CDR3 nucleotides: TGCGCCAGCAGGGGGACTCTGGAAACTGAAGCTTTCTTT. Its protein is CASRGTLETEAFF.

This sequence joins TRBV6-5 and TRBJ1-5, with D unresolved. The CDR3 contains 10 residues. Germline V gives CDR1 MNHEY, CDR2 SVGAGI. V lost 7 bases to trimming and J lost 7 bases, with 5 bases between them. CDR3 in DNA: TGTGCCAGCAATGCGCAGCCCCAGCATTTT. It translates to CASNAQPQHF.

The rearrangement links TRBV5-1 to TRBJ2-3; 7 bases align to TRBD2. Looked up from germline, CDR1 is SGHRS and CDR2 is YFSETQ. The CDR3 has 15 amino acids. V gave up 1 base and J gave up 3 bases; unmatched junction bases: 5. This CDR3 reads CASSLSLAATDTQYF. In nucleotides, the CDR3 is TGCGCCAGCAGCTTGAGTCTAGCGGCTACAGATACGCAGTATTTT. The full variable domain, its missing parts supplied by reference TRBV5-1 and TRBJ2-3, is KAGVTQTPRYLIKTRGQQVTLSCSPISGHRSVSWYQQTPGQGLQFLFEYFSETQRNKGNFPGRFSGRQFSNSRSEMNVSTLELGDSALYLCASSLSLAATDTQYFGPGTRLTVL.

This chain connects TRBV3-1 (or the pseudogene TRBV3-2) to TRBJ2-6, with D tentatively TRBD2 (6 bases). From germline, CDR1 is LGHDT and CDR2 YNNKEL (reference sequence). V lost 3 bases, J lost 2 bases, and 8 bases lay in between. The CDR3 is 15 residues long. The CDR3 nucleotides read TGTGCCAGCAGCCAGGAGGGAGCTGGGGCCAACGTCCTGACTTTC. It is translated as CASSQEGAGANVLTF.

The chain links TRBV4-1 to TRBJ2-1; the match to TRBD2 covers 14 bases. This CDR3 is built from 15 residues. After removal of 3 bases from V and 8 bases from J, the junction contained 3 bases not matched to a gene. Germline V CDR1 and CDR2: MGHRA, YSYEKL. This CDR3 reads CASSQSGLAGDEQFF. In DNA form, the CDR3 reads TGCGCCAGCAGCCAGTCGGGACTAGCGGGAGATGAGCAGTTCTTC.

This clone was seen just once. The V and J genes are TRBV5-1 and TRBJ1-2; D gene uncertain. This CDR3 is 14 amino acids long. The germline gives CDR1 SGHRS, CDR2 YFSETQ. Deletions cut 0 bases from V and 4 bases from J, with 10 bases between. CDR3 coding DNA: TGCGCCAGCAGCTTGGGTAGCCCCGTCTATGGCTACACCTTC. As protein: CASSLGSPVYGYTF.

This chain links TRBV18 with TRBJ2-1; D gene ambiguous. Deletions cut 0 bases from V and 7 bases from J, with 10 bases between. The CDR3 length is 14 residues. Germline values: CDR1 KGHSH, CDR2 LQKENI. CDR3 region: CASSPPWVGNEQFF. In DNA, the CDR3 is TGTGCCAGCTCACCACCATGGGTGGGTAATGAGCAGTTCTTC. Supplemented by reference TRBV18 and TRBJ2-1, the full variable domain reads NAGVMQNPRHLVRRRGQEARLRCSPMKGHSHVYWYRQLPEEGLKFMVYLQKENIIDESGMPKERFSAEFPKEGPSILRIQQVVRGDSAAYFCASSPPWVGNEQFFGPGTRLTVL.